This T cell receptor (beta chain) was sequenced for a study of blood T cell repertoires in COVID-19. About the study: The origin of the acute and convalescent COVID-19 samples was the United States, Italy and Spain.

Original handling: Amplification of reference gene primers provided the estimated nucleated cell counts. The repertoire was sequenced with immunoSEQ multiplex PCR; TCRdb's copy has only in-frame clones and lacks some. Clone size and V and J calls were adopted from that table, with D and trimming inferred from the DNA. Of 60,000 or so clones listed, 70% to 90% were seen once; the top ten hold less than 5%. This TCR was sampled from a man aged 60 to 69 with acute or convalescent COVID-19. Material: peripheral blood.

Written as DNA, the CDR3 is TGCGCCAGCAGCTTGGCGCGGGAGGGGTCCTACAATGAGCAGTTCTTC. It specifies CASSLAREGSYNEQFF. The V gene is TRBV5-1, the J gene TRBJ2-1, with 9 positions matching TRBD2. CDR1 and CDR2 from the germline V gene are SGHRS and YFSETQ. This CDR3 is built from 16 residues. With 0 bases clipped from V and 1 base from J, the junction kept 2 bases outside the gene matches. The full variable domain, completed using reference TRBV5-1 and TRBJ2-1, is KAGVTQTPRYLIKTRGQQVTLSCSPISGHRSVSWYQQTPGQGLQFLFEYFSETQRNKGNFPGRFSGRQFSNSRSEMNVSTLELGDSALYLCASSLAREGSYNEQFFGPGTRLTVL.